These T cell receptor beta chains were read from a single sample in a study of Ad26.COV2.S vaccination and SARS-CoV-2 variants. TCRdb's table, derived via immunoSEQ multiplex PCR, lists solely in-frame clones and lacks some. The table shows 430,000 or so clones, with approximately 92% occurring only once. The material was peripheral blood, obtained in a trial of Ad26.COV2.S vaccine versus placebo. The receptors shown here come from a person between 18 and 65 years old who received the Ad26.COV2.S COVID-19 vaccine or a placebo. Both conserved end residues are trimmed from each CDR3. Fields, in order: CDR3 protein, J gene, V gene.

CDR3aa: ASSVAGLAYEQF
j_gene: TRBJ2-1
v_gene: TRBV9

CDR3aa: ASSLIPGVHSGANVLT
j_gene: TRBJ2-6
v_gene: TRBV5-1

CDR3aa: ASSITGRTYNEQF
j_gene: TRBJ2-1
v_gene: TRBV11-3

CDR3aa: ASSMRSPVGYT
j_gene: TRBJ1-2
v_gene: TRBV19

CDR3aa: ASSLVSVSYNEQF
j_gene: TRBJ2-1
v_gene: TRBV7-2

CDR3aa: ASSEGQGNEKLF
j_gene: TRBJ1-4
v_gene: TRBV2

CDR3aa: ASSQLGNSYEQY
j_gene: TRBJ2-7
v_gene: TRBV14

CDR3aa: ASSLAQPWWTDTYNEQF
j_gene: TRBJ2-1
v_gene: TRBV11-3

CDR3aa: ASERGDYNEQF
j_gene: TRBJ2-1
v_gene: TRBV9

CDR3aa: ASSSDREGDGYT
j_gene: TRBJ1-2
v_gene: TRBV13

CDR3aa: ASSPKGYRGDTQY
j_gene: TRBJ2-3
v_gene: TRBV7-9

CDR3aa: ASSLKSSTEAF
j_gene: TRBJ1-1
v_gene: TRBV5-1

CDR3aa: ASSSPVAKNIQY
j_gene: TRBJ2-4
v_gene: TRBV18

CDR3aa: ASSLIPGLAGVDEQF
j_gene: TRBJ2-1
v_gene: TRBV7-2

CDR3aa: ASSSRASTDYEKLF
j_gene: TRBJ1-4
v_gene: TRBV11-3

CDR3aa: ASSRDLQETQY
j_gene: TRBJ2-5
v_gene: TRBV5-4

CDR3aa: ASSFSGSLSYNEQF
j_gene: TRBJ2-1
v_gene: TRBV7-3

CDR3aa: ASSVGGPRERLTDTQY
j_gene: TRBJ2-3
v_gene: TRBV9

CDR3aa: ASSEVQGFHEQY
j_gene: TRBJ2-7
v_gene: TRBV25-1